The source of this T cell receptor (beta chain) is a study of T cell responses to AZD1222 COVID-19 vaccine. Study findings and constraints: It should be noted that donors were predominantly white British and more often female, and clonal diversity was possibly underestimated. Seropositivity was recorded at baseline in only a handful of AZD1222 recipients. In the spike-specific TCR repertoire, nearly half reportedly target unmutated variant regions. Among vaccine-associated CD4 TCRs, coverage spanned spike, with dominance at 160-218 and 743-854.

Libraries were prepared by immunoSEQ multiplex PCR; TCRdb keeps only in-frame clonotypes and omits some of them. Among about 100,000 clones, 85% to 90% were seen once, and the ten largest hold more than 4.5%. The CDR3 covers 13 residues. Trimming cost V 4 bases and J 7 bases, with 10 bases left between them. In germline, CDR1 is MGHRA, CDR2 YSYEKL. For this clone: The antigen is undetermined.

The source material was peripheral blood, sampled on day 0 of AZD1222 vaccination. The receptor was derived from an adult in good health. V and J are TRBV4-1 and TRBJ1-4; no clear D gene. The CDR3 DNA follows: TGCGCCAGCAGCCTTCGGACCGCTGAAAAACTGTTTTTT. Protein sequence: CASSLRTAEKLFF.